This T cell receptor beta chain came from a study of blood T cell repertoires in COVID-19. Sequencing used immunoSEQ multiplex PCR; TCRdb keeps in-frame clones, though not all of them. Of 110,000 to 150,000 clones listed, around 79% are singletons. The specimen was peripheral blood. The clonotype originates from a man in his sixties with acute or convalescent COVID-19.

The DNA of the CDR3 is TGTGCCAGCAGCGTAGGGGCCAGCCATAATTCACCCCTCCACTTT. Translated: CASSVGASHNSPLHF. The rearrangement joins TRBV9 to TRBJ1-6; no definite D call. The CDR3 loop spans 15 amino acids. Germline-derived CDR1 and CDR2 are SGDLS and YYNGEE. Deletions cut 0 bases from V and 5 bases from J, with 9 bases between. Using reference TRBV9 and TRBJ1-6 for the parts outside the CDR3, the full variable domain is DSGVTQTPKHLITATGQRVTLRCSPRSGDLSVYWYQQSLDQGLQFLIQYYNGEERAKGNILERFSAQQFPDLHSELNLSSLELGDSALYFCASSVGASHNSPLHFGNGTRLTVT.